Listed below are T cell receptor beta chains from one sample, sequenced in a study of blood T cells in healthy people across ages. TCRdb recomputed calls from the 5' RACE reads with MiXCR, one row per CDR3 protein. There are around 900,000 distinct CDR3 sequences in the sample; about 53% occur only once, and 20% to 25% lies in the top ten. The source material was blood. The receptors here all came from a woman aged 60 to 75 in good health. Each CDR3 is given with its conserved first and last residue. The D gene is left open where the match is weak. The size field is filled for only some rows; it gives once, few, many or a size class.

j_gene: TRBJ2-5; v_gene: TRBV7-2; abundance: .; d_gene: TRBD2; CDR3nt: TGTGCCAGCAGCCTTTCCACTAGCGGCTATAAGACCCAGTACTTC; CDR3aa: CASSLSTSGYKTQYF
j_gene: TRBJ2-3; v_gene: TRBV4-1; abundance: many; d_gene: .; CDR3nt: TGCGCCAGCAGCTTTCGTCAGGGTTCAGATACGCAGTATTTT; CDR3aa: CASSFRQGSDTQYF
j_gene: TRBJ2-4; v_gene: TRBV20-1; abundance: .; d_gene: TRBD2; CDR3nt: TGCAGTGCTAGTGGGGGGGTAATAGCGGGAGGGATACTAGCCAAAAACATTCAGTACTTC; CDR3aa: CSASGGVIAGGILAKNIQYF
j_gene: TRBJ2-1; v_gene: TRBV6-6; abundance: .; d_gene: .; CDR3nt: TGTGCCAGCAGTTGCTCAAGGAGGGGCGAGAATGAGCAGTTCTTC; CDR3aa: CASSCSRRGENEQFF
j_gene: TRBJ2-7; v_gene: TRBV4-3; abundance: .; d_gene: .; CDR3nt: TGCGCCAGCAGCCAAGCGGGAGCGGGCGGCTACGAGCAGTACTTC; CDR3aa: CASSQAGAGGYEQYF
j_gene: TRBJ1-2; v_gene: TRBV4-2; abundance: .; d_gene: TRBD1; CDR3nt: TGTGCCAGCAGTCCAACCGGGACAGGAAGAATTCCGACGGACTACACCTTC; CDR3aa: CASSPTGTGRIPTDYTF
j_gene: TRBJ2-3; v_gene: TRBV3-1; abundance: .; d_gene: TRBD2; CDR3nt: TGTGCCAGCAGCCGACTAGCGGAGACAGATACGCAGTATTTT; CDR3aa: CASSRLAETDTQYF
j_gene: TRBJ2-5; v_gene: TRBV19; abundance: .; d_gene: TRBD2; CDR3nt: TGTGCCAGTAGTATCCCCGGACTAGACGGGACCCAGTACTTC; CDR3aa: CASSIPGLDGTQYF
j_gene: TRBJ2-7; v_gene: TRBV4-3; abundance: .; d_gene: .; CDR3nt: TGCGCCAGCAGACGGGTCCAGGACTACGAGCAGTACTTC; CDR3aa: CASRRVQDYEQYF
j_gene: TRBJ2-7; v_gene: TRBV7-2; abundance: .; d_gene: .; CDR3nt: TGTGCCAGCAGCTTACGATCGGGAGTGGCCTACGAGCAGTACTTC; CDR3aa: CASSLRSGVAYEQYF
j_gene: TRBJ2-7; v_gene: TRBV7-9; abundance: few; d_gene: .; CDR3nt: TGTGCCAGCAGCTTAGCGGGCACGAGCTGCGAGCAGTACTTC; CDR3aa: CASSLAGTSCEQYF
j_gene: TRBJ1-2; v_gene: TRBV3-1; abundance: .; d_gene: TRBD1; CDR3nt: TGTGCCAGCAGCCGACCGGGACAGGTCGCCTTCTACACCTTC; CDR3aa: CASSRPGQVAFYTF
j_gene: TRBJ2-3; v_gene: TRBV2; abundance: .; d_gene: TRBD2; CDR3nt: TGTGCCAGCAGTTGGACTAGCGGGACAGGTACGCAGTATTTT; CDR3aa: CASSWTSGTGTQYF
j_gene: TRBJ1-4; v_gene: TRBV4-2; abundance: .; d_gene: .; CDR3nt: TGTGCCAGCAGCCAACCAGAGGGAACTAATGAAAAACTGTTTTTT; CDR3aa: CASSQPEGTNEKLFF
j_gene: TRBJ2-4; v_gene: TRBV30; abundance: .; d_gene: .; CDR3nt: TGTGCCTGGAAACTCAGGGGGGTGCAGTACTTC; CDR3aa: CAWKLRGVQYF
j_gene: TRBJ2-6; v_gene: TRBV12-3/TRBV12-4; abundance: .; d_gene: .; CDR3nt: TGTGCCAGCAGTTTAAAATGGACTGGGGTAGTCTCTGGGGCCAACGTCCTGACTTTC; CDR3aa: CASSLKWTGVVSGANVLTF
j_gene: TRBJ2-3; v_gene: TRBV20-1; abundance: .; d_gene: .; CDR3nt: TGCAGTGCCAAGGAAGGGGGAGGGAGAGCTACGCAGTATTTT; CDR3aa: CSAKEGGGRATQYF
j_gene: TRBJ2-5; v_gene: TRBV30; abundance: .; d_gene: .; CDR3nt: TGTGCCTGGATGCGGTACCAAGAGACCCAGTACTTC; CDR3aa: CAWMRYQETQYF
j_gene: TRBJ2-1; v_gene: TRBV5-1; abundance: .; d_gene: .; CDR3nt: TGCGCCATCAGTTCGATCAGAGTGCAGTTCTTC; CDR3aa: CAISSIRVQFF
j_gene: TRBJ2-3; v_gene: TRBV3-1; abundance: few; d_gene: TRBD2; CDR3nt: TGTGCCAGCAGCCAAGACTATGGCCCACTAGCGGGCCCCACAGATACGCAGTATTTT; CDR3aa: CASSQDYGPLAGPTDTQYF
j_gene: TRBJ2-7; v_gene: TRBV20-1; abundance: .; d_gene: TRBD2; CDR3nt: TGCAGTGCTAGTGGGGGACTAGCGGGAACTCGCGAGCAGTACTTC; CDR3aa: CSASGGLAGTREQYF
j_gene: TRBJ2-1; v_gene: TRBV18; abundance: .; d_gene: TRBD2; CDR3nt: TGTGCCAGCTCAGAACTAGCGGGAGGTCGGGATGAGCAGTTCTTC; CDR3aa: CASSELAGGRDEQFF
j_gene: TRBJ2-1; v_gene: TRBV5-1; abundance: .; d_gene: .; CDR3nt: TGCGCCAGCAGCTGGACAGCCCGGTCCAATGAGCAGTTCTTC; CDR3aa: CASSWTARSNEQFF
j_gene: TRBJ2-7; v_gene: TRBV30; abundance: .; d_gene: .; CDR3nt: TGTGCCTGGGGGGGCTCCTACGAGCAGTACTTC; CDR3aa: CAWGGSYEQYF
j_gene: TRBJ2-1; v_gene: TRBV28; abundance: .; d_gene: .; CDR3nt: TGTGCCAGCAGTTTAGTTAGCGTTTCAAGCTCCTACAATGAGCAGTTCTTC; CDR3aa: CASSLVSVSSSYNEQFF
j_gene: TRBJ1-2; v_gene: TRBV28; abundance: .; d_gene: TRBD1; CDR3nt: TGTGCCAGCAGTTTGGACAGGGCCTTGATTGGCTACACCTTC; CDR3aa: CASSLDRALIGYTF
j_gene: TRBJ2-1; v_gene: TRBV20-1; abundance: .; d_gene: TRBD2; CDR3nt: TGCAGTGCTAGGCCTATCGGGAGGGCCCTTAGGGATGAGCAGTTCTTC; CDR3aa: CSARPIGRALRDEQFF
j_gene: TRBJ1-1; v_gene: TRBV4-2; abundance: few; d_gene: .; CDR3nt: TGTGCCAGCAGCCACCCTGGGATCGGGGCTGAAGCTTTCTTT; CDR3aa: CASSHPGIGAEAFF
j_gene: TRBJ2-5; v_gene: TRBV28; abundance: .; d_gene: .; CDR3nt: TGTGCCAGCAGTGTATTATCCAGACAAGAGACCCAGTACTTC; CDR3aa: CASSVLSRQETQYF
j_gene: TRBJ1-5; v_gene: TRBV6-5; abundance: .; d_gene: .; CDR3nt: TGTGCCAGCAGTTACCCCTATTTCCCGGATCAGCCCCAGCATTTT; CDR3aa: CASSYPYFPDQPQHF
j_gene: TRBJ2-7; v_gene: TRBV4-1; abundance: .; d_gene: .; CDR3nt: TGCGCCAGCAGCCAAGCGATCCGTCAAACTGTATCCTACGAGCAGTACTTC; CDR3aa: CASSQAIRQTVSYEQYF
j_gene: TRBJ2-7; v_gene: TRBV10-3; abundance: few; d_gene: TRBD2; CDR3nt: TGTGCCATCAGTGACCCACTAGCGGGAGAGCACGAGCAGTACTTC; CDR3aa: CAISDPLAGEHEQYF
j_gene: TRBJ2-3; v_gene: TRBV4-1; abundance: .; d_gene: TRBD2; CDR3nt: TGCGCCAGCAGCCAAGGCCTAGCGGGAGGTGTAGATACGCAGTATTTT; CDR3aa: CASSQGLAGGVDTQYF
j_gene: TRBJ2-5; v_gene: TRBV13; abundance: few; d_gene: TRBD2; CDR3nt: TGTGCCAGCAGCTTAGGCTTACTAGCGACACAAGAGACCCAGTACTTC; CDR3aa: CASSLGLLATQETQYF
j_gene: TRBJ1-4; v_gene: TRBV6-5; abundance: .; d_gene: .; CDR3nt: TGTGCCAGCAGTCCCCGTTCAACTAGTGAAAAACTGTTTTTT; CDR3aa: CASSPRSTSEKLFF
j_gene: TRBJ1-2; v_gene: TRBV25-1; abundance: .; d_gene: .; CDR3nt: TGTGCCAGCAGTGTGGGCACAGGAGGTGGCTACACCTTC; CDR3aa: CASSVGTGGGYTF
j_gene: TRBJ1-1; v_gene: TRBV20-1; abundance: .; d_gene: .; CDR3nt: TGCAGTGCGTGGCCCGGGGGGGGCACTGAAGCTTTCTTT; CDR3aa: CSAWPGGGTEAFF
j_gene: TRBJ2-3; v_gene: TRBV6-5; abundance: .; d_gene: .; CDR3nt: TGTGCCAGCAGGGAGGGAGATACGCAGTATTTT; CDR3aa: CASREGDTQYF
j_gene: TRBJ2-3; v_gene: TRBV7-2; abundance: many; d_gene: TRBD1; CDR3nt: TGTGCCAGCAGTTTATCCGGGACAGGGACAGATACGCAGTATTTT; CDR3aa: CASSLSGTGTDTQYF
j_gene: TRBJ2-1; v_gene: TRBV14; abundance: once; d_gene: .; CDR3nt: TGTGCCAGCAGCCAAGAGGGGGGCCTAATCCTTAGGGGAGATGAGCAGTTCTTC; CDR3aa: CASSQEGGLILRGDEQFF
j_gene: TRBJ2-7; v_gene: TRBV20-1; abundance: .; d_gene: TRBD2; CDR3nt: TGCAGTGCTAGAGCCCGGACTAGCGGGAGAGCCTGGGAGCAGTACTTC; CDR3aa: CSARARTSGRAWEQYF
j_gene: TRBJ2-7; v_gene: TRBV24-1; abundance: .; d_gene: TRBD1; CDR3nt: TGTGCCACCAGCGATTCCGGGACAGGTAACTCCTACGAGCAGTACTTC; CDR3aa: CATSDSGTGNSYEQYF
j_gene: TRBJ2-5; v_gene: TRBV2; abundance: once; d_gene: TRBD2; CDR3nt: TGTGCCAGCAGCGGACTAGCGGAAGCCCACGGTGAGCAGTACTTC; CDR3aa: CASSGLAEAHGEQYF
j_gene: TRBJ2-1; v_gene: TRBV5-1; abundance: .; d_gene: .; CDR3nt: TGCGCCAGCAGCCCTACAGGTAATTCCTACAATGAGCAGTTCTTC; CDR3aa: CASSPTGNSYNEQFF
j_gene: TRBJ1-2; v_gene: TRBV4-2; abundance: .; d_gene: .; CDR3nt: TGTGCCAGCAGCCCCAGGGTAGGGGTTGGCTACACCTTC; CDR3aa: CASSPRVGVGYTF
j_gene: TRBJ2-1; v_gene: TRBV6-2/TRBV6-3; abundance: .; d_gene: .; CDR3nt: TGTGCCAGCAAAACAACAGGCTGGAGCTCCTACAATGAGCAGTTCTTC; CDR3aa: CASKTTGWSSYNEQFF
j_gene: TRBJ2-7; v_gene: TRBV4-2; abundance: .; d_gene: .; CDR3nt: TGTGCCAGCGCAGCTCGGCTACCAAACTACGAGCAGTACTTC; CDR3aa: CASAARLPNYEQYF
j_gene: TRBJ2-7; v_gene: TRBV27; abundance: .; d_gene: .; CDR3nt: TGTGCCAGCAGTTTAGCTCCAAGGTACTACGGGCAGTACTTC; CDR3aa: CASSLAPRYYGQYF
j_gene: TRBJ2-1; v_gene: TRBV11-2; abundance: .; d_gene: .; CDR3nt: TGTGCCAGCAGCTCCCTTAGAGGGACACCGAGGGTATATGAGCAGTTCTTC; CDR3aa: CASSSLRGTPRVYEQFF
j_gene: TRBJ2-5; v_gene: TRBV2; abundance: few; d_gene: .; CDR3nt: TGTGCCAGCAGTTCCTCCACAGCCAGACGGGAGACCCAGTACTTC; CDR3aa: CASSSSTARRETQYF
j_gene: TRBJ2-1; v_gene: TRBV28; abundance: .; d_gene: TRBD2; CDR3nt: TGTGCCAGCAGTTTCGAGACTAGCATATTACACTTCTCCTACAATGAGCAGTTCTTC; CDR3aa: CASSFETSILHFSYNEQFF
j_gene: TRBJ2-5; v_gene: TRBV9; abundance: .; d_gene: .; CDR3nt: TGTGCCAGCAACGTATTGGGGGGACAAGAGACCCAGTACTTC; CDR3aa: CASNVLGGQETQYF
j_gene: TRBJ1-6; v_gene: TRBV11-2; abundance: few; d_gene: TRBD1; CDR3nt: TGTGCCAGCAGCTTAGAGGGGGGACAGGCGGGGAATTCACCCCTCCACTTT; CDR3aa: CASSLEGGQAGNSPLHF
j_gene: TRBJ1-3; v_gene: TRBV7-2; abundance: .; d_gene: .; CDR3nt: TGTGCCAGCAGCTTCTCAGTCTCTGGAAACACCATATATTTT; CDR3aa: CASSFSVSGNTIYF
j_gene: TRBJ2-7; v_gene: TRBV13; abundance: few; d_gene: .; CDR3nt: TGTGCCAGCAGCTCTGTCCTAAGCTCCTACGAGCAGTACTTC; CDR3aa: CASSSVLSSYEQYF
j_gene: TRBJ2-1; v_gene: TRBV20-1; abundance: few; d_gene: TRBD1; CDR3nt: TGCAGTGCCCCCGGGACAGTAACCTACAATGAGCAGTTCTTC; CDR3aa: CSAPGTVTYNEQFF
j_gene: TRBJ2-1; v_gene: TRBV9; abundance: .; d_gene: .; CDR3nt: TGTGCCAGCAGCACCTCCCCCTACCGGGAGACTTATGAGCAGTTCTTC; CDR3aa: CASSTSPYRETYEQFF
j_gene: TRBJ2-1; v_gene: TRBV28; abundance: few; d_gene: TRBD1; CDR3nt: TGTGCCAGCAGTTTACCCCCGGACAGGGAGTTCTTC; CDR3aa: CASSLPPDREFF
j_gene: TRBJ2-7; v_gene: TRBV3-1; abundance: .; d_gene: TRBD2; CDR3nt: TGTGCCAGCAGCCGGGGTAGCGGGACATACGAGCAGTACTTC; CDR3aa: CASSRGSGTYEQYF
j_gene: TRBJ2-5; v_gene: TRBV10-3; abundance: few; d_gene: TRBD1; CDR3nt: TGTGCCATCAGTGATTCCGGACAGGCCGAAGAGACCCAGTACTTC; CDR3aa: CAISDSGQAEETQYF